Below, one TCR beta chain is given with its context. The target of this receptor is not known. Per-nucleotide qualities are absent, and no much larger clonotype sits a single base away. The immunoSEQ platform was used for deep TCRbeta sequencing. From the authors' description of their analysis: Only productive rearrangements were exported from the immunoSEQ Analyzer for further analysis. A two-sided binomial test with a Bonferroni-corrected P below 0.01 was used to identify clones that significantly expanded or contracted between timepoints. Bulk TCRbeta clonotypes were assigned T cell phenotypes by matching to single-cell RNA+TCR-seq clones sharing the same TCRbeta sequence. Using bulk TCR sequencing data, clone enrichment in tumor was calculated by dividing a clone's tumor frequency by the same clone's PBMC frequency. GLIPH was used to group TCRs into specificity groups, clusters of distinct TCRs likely recognizing common antigens via shared CDR3 motifs. Entries here come from immuneACCESS through TCRdb and include only in-frame sequences with V and J called. Some clones fail to appear in such tables; in the studies checked, an unresolved V gene covers under half of the shortfall, and the cause of the remainder is unknown. V and J calls and clone size are copied from that table; D and trimming were computed from the DNA. The sample table holds about 10,000 clones, of which over 50% were seen once. The top ten hold around 13% of the sample.

This specimen's time point label, interpreted: after anti-PD-1 therapy. Site-matched tumor biopsies were taken from the same primary tumor before and after PD-1 blockade. Genomic DNA extracted from tumor biopsies or peripheral blood was used for bulk TCRbeta sequencing, with input ranging from roughly 600 ng to 6,004 ng. To increase sensitivity for rare clonotypes compared with single-cell TCR sequencing, remaining biopsy material was subjected to bulk TCRbeta sequencing. All patients had histologically proven advanced or metastatic basal or squamous cell carcinoma and were poor candidates for surgical resection. Of the approximately 12 patients in the basal cell carcinoma cohort, about 8 underwent bulk tumor TCR sequencing. Fresh biopsies came from the site of the primary tumor, and part of the tissue was kept in RNAlater for exome and bulk TCR sequencing. This sample is part of a study of T cells in tumors after PD-1 blockade (dated by TCRdb to the late 2010s). Regarding the research as a whole: Patients with prior checkpoint blockade, systemic immunosuppressant use, or recent radiotherapy or other anti-cancer therapy within 4 weeks were excluded. Some patients also continued taking vismodegib 150 mg daily during anti-PD-1 treatment. On average, tumor samples yielded 20,000 to 30,000 TCR templates (range roughly 500-99,264) and thousands of unique clonotypes, about 20-fold deeper than single-cell TCR sequencing. Pembrolizumab 200 mg every 3 weeks or cemiplimab 350 mg every 2 weeks was administered to patients. Clinical response was assessed using RECIST version 1.1. Paired single-cell RNA and TCR sequencing was done in the study on site-matched tumors from patients with BCC or SCC, both before and after anti-PD-1 therapy. Overall results and qualifications from the work: The source of novel T cell clones was not identified, and lymphoid organs or rare unexpanded clones within the tumor or the tumor periphery could be included among the possible sources. Exhausted CD8+ clones expanded after therapy were mostly novel clonotypes undetected pre-treatment, suggesting clonal replacement rather than reinvigoration of pre-existing clones. About 37% of tumor TCR clonotypes were detected in blood, and some novel exhausted tumor clones were observed in pre-treatment blood, which was taken as suggesting peripheral recruitment. Comparisons between pre- and post-treatment samples were the only ones where clonal replacement appeared, with none seen between two pre-treatment samples, a pattern that argues against artifacts from biopsy timing or location.

For CDR1 and CDR2, the germline V gene (reference sequence) lists SEHNR and FQNEAQ. V was cut back by 2 bases and J by 5 bases, leaving a gap of 11 bases between them. From the cysteine through the phenylalanine, the CDR3 covers 14 amino acids. Of all the DNA, just the CDR3 is kept, 42 bases in frame from base 1. The chain uses TRBV7-9 and TRBJ2-3, with a tentative D gene TRBD2 over 5 matching bases. Material: tumor tissue, obtained after anti-PD-1 treatment. The source is a human donor with basal cell carcinoma. The CDR3 region reads CASSLNLEGDTQYF. The nucleotides read TGTGCCAGCAGCTTAAATCTTGAGGGAGATACGCAGTATTTT.